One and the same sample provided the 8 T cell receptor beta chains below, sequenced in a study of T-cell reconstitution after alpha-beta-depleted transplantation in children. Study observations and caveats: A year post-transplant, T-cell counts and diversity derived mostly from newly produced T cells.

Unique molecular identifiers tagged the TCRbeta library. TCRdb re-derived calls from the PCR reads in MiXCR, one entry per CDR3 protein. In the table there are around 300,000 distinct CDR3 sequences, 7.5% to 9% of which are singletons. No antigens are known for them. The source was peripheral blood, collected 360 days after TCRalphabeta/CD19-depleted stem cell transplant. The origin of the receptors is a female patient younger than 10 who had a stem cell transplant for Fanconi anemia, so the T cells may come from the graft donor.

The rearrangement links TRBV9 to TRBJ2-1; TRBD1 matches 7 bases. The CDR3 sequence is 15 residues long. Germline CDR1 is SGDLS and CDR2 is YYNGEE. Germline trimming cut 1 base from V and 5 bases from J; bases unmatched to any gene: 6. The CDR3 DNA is TGTGCCAGCAGCGTAACCGGGACAGTTAACAATGAGCAGTTCTTC. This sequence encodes CASSVTGTVNNEQFF.

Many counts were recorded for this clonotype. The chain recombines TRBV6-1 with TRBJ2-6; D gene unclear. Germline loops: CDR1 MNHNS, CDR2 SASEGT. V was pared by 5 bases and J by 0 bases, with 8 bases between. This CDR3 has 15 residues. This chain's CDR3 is CASSPRPSGANVLTF. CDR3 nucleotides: TGTGCCAGCAGTCCCCGTCCCTCTGGGGCCAACGTCCTGACTTTC.

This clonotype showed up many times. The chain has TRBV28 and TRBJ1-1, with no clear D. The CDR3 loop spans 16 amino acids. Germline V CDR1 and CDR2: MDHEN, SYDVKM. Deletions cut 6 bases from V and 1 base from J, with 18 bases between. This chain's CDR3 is CASSSNRRVRNTEAFF. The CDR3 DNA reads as TGTGCCAGCAGCTCCAATCGAAGGGTAAGGAACACTGAAGCTTTCTTT.

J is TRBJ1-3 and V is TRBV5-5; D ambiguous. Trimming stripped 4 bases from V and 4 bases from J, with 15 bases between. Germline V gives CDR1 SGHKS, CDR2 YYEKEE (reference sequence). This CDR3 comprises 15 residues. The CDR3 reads CASSMIQQSGNTIYF. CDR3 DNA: TGTGCCAGCAGCATGATACAACAGTCCGGAAACACCATATATTTT.

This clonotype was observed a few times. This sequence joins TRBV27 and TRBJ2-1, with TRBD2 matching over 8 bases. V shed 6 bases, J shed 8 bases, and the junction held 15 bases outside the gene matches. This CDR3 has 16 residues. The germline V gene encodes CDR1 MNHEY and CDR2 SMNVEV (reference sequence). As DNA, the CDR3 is TGTGCCAGCAGCTCTTTAGCGGGAACGGGGATCCATGAGCAGTTCTTC. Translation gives CASSSLAGTGIHEQFF.

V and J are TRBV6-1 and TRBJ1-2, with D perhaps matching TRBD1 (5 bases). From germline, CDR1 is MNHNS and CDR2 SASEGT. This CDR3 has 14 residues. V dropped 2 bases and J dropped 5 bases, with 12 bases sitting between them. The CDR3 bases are TGTGCCAGCAGTGAAACAGGACAAAGATATGGCTACACCTTC. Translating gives CASSETGQRYGYTF.

Here the CDR3 DNA reads TGTGCCAGCAGTGACGGCCGTAGCGGGAGGGCCGCGCAGTTCTTC. This codes for CASSDGRSGRAAQFF. J is TRBJ2-1 and V is TRBV25-1, with 11 bases matching TRBD2. V lost 3 bases, J lost 12 bases, and 10 bases stayed unmatched. Per germline, CDR1 MGHDK and CDR2 SYGVNS. This CDR3 has 15 amino acids.

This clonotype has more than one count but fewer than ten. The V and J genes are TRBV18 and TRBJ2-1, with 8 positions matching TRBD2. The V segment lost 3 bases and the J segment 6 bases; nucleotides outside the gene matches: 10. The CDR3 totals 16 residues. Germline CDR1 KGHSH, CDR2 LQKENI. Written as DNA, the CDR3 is TGTGCCAGCTCACCCCCGGGAGGGCGAGAGATCAATGAGCAGTTCTTC. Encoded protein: CASSPPGGREINEQFF.